This TCR beta chain is from a study of T-cell reconstitution after alpha-beta-depleted transplantation in children. The CDR3 is 11 residues long. With 7 bases removed from V and 4 bases from J, the gap between germline ends came to 8 bases. The germline gives CDR1 MNHEY, CDR2 SVGEGT. Preparing the TCRbeta library involved the use of unique molecular identifiers. TCRdb called the PCR reads again in MiXCR, with one record for every CDR3 protein. The table lists around 380,000 distinct CDR3 sequences, approximately 10% of them singletons. This clonotype has ten or more counts. The sequencing here drew on PBMCs from the stem cell graft donor, taken from the stem cell graft. The clonotype was recovered from a human donor who donated a stem cell graft to a child with acute myeloid leukemia. This chain uses TRBV6-2 or TRBV6-3 with TRBJ2-7; D uncertain. This CDR3 is CASMGAYEQYF. The CDR3 DNA sequence: TGTGCCAGCATGGGTGCTTACGAGCAGTACTTC.